Shown below are 8 T cell receptor beta chains from a single sample sequenced in a study of T cell repertoires in cytomegalovirus infection. These TCRs' antigens remain unknown. TCRdb ran MiXCR on the reads and lists one entry per CDR3 protein. Of around 900,000 distinct CDR3 sequences listed, 25% to 40% are singletons. The specimen comprised cultured CD8+ T cells from PBMCs, sampled from culture after CMV antigen stimulation. The receptors come from a human donor in good health (CMV status not recorded). Some clones in this sample may be carry-over from other donors' samples.

The rearrangement links TRBV2 to TRBJ2-3; D is undetermined. This CDR3 comprises 13 residues. CDR1 and CDR2 from the germline V gene are SNHLY and FYNNEI. V lost 10 bases, J lost 10 bases, and 21 bases lay in between. DNA for the CDR3: TGTGCCACCGAGCAGTATTGGCGTCAAGCGCAGTATTTT. Translating it yields CATEQYWRQAQYF.

Concerning this clonotype itself: With a much larger clone just one base away, this may be a read error. The chain links TRBV5-6 to TRBJ1-1, with a weak D call TRBD1 (6 bases). The CDR3 is made up of 12 amino acids. From germline, CDR1 is SGHDT and CDR2 YYEEEE. V lost 4 bases and J lost 6, with 10 bases in between. The chain's CDR3 is CASSADRPEAFF. The CDR3 DNA follows: TGTGCCAGCAGCGCTGACAGGCCTGAAGCTTTCTTT.

There are a few counts of this clonotype. This chain uses TRBV6-5 with TRBJ2-1; 14 bases agree with TRBD2. Trimming removed 2 bases from V and 8 bases from J; junction bases left unmatched: 8. Germline loops: CDR1 MNHEY, CDR2 SVGAGI. The CDR3 covers 17 residues. CDR3 region: CASSYPRLAGGPDEQFF. The CDR3 nucleotides read TGTGCCAGCAGTTACCCCCGACTAGCGGGGGGGCCAGATGAGCAGTTCTTC.

This clonotype was detected only a few times. J is TRBJ2-1 and V is TRBV14, with TRBD2 matching 8 bases. The V gene's germline CDR1 is SGHDN and CDR2 FVKESK. Losses at the gene ends were 8 bases for V and 6 bases for J; bases not matched to a gene: 6. The CDR3 runs to 13 residues. CDR3 bases: TGTGCCAGCGAGGAGCTAGCGGGCAATGAGCAGTTCTTC. Its protein product is CASEELAGNEQFF. Variable domain in full (rest from reference TRBV14 and TRBJ2-1): EAGVTQFPSHSVIEKGQTVTLRCDPISGHDNLYWYRRVMGKEIKFLLHFVKESKQDESGMPNNRFLAERTGGTYSTLKVQPAELEDSGVYFCASEELAGNEQFFGPGTRLTVL.

The J gene is TRBJ1-5, the V gene TRBV19, with D uncertain. Trimming stripped 7 bases from V and 6 bases from J, with 19 bases between. Germline lookup yields CDR1 LNHDA and CDR2 SQIVND (reference sequence). CDR3 size: 15 residues. The chain's CDR3 is CASTIPGAFFQPQHF. CDR3 coding DNA: TGTGCCAGTACCATACCGGGAGCCTTTTTTCAGCCCCAGCATTTT.

With respect to this clonotype: Mismatch with germline at one junction end may stem from a read error. The CDR3: CASSFRRGGVF. CDR3 coding DNA: TGTGCCAGCAGTTTCAGGCGGGGGGGCGTCTTC. The V call is TRBV12-3 or TRBV12-4, the J call TRBJ2-1; 9 nucleotides align to TRBD2. The CDR3 has 11 residues.

This clonotype was observed at least ten times. A read error may produce the germline difference seen at one junction end. The J gene is TRBJ1-1, the V gene TRBV12-3 or TRBV12-4; D not certain. The CDR3 covers 12 residues. DNA of the CDR3: TGTGCCAGCAGCTTAGTTGGCACTGAAGCTTTCTTT. The encoded protein is CASSLVGTEAFF.

The rearrangement uses TRBV27 and TRBJ2-3, with 8 nucleotides matching TRBD2. Germline V gene sequence: CDR1 MNHEY, CDR2 SMNVEV (reference sequence). V lost 3 bases, J lost 0 bases, and 14 bases stayed unmatched. CDR3 length equals 19 residues. The DNA for the CDR3 is TGTGCCAGCAGTTTCGTGGTGTCTAGCGGGTTATCTAGCACAGATACGCAGTATTTT. Its protein product is CASSFVVSSGLSSTDTQYF.